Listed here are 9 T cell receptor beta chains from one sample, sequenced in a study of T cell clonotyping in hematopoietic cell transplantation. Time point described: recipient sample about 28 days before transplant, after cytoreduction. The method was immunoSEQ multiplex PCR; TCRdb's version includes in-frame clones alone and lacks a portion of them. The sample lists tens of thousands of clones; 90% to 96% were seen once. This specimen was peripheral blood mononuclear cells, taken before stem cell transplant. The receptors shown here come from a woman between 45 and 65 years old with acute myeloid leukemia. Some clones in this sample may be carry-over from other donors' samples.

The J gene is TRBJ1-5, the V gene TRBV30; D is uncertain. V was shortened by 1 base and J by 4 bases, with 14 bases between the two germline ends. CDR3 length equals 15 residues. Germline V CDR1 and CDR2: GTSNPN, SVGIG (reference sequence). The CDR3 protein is CAWSALGISNQPQHF. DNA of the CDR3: TGTGCCTGGAGTGCCCTCGGGATCAGTAATCAGCCCCAGCATTTT. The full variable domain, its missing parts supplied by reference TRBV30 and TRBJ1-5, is SQTIHQWPATLVQPVGSPLSLECTVEGTSNPNLYWYRQAAGRGLQLLFYSVGIGQISSEVPQNLSASRPQDRQFILSSKKLLLSDSGFYLCAWSALGISNQPQHFGDGTRLSIL.

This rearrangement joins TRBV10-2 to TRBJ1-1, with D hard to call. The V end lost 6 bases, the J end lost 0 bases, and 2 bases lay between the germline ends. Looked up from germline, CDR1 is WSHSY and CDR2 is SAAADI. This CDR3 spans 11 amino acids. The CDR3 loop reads CASRVNTEAFF. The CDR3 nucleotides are TGCGCCAGCAGGGTGAACACTGAAGCTTTCTTT.

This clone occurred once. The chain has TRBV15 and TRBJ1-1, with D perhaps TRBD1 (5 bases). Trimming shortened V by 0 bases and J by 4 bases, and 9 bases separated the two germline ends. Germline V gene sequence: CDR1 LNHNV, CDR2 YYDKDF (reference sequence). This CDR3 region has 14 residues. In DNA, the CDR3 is TGTGCCACCAGCAGAGATCACGGGGGCACTGAAGCTTTCTTT. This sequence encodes CATSRDHGGTEAFF.

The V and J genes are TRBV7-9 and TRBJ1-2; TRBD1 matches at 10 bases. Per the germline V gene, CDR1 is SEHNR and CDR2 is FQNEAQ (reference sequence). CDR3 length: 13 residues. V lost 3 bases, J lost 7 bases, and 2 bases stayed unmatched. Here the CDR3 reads CASSFRDRGGYTF. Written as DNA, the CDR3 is TGTGCCAGCAGCTTCCGGGACAGGGGTGGCTACACCTTC.

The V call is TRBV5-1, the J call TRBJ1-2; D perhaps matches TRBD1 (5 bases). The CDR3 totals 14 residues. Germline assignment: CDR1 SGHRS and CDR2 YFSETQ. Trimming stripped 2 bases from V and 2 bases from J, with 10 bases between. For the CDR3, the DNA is TGCGCCAGCAGCTTTACAGGTCAGAACTATGGCTACACCTTC. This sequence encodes CASSFTGQNYGYTF.

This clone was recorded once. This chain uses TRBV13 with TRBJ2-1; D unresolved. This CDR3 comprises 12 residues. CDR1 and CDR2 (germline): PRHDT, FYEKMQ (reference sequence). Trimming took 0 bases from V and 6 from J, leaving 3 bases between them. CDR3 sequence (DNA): TGTGCCAGCAGCTTAGGAGGCAATGAGCAGTTCTTC. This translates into CASSLGGNEQFF.

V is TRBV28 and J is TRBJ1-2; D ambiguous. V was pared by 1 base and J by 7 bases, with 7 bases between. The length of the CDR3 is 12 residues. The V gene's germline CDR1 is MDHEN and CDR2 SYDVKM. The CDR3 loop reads CASSLLRFGYTF. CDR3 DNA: TGTGCCAGCAGTTTATTAAGGTTTGGCTACACCTTC.

This CDR3 is CASRGGRAYEQYF. The CDR3 DNA sequence: TGTGCCAGCAGAGGCGGGAGGGCCTACGAGCAGTACTTC. The V and J genes are TRBV6-1 and TRBJ2-7; 9 bases agree with TRBD2. Germline V gene sequence: CDR1 MNHNS, CDR2 SASEGT. CDR3 length: 13 amino acids. The V gene end was trimmed by 6 bases and the J gene end by 2 bases; junction bases not matched to a gene: 2.

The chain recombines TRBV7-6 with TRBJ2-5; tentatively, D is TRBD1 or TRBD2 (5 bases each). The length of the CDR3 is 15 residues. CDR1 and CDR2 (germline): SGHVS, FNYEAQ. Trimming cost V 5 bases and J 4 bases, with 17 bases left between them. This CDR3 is CASSLVQGRGETQYF. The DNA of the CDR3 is TGTGCCAGCAGCCTAGTGCAGGGACGGGGAGAGACCCAGTACTTC.